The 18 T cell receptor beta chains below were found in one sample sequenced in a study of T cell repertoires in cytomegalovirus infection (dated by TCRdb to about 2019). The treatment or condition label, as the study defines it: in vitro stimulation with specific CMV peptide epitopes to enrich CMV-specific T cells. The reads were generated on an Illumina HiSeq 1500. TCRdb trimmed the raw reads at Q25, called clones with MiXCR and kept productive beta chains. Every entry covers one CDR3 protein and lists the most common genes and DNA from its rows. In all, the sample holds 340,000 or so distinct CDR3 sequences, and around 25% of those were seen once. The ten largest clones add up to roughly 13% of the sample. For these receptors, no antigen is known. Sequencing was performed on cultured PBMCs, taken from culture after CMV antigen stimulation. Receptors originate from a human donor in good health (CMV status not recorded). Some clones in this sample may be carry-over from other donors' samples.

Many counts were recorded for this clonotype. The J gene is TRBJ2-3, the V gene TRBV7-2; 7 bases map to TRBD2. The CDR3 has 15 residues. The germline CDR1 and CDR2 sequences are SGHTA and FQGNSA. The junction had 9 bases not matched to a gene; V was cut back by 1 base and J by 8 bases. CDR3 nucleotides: TGTGCCAGCAGCTTAGATGCGGATAGCGGGTTTACGCAGTATTTT. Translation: CASSLDADSGFTQYF.

The CDR3: CASRRLVVNEQFF. CDR3 nucleotides: TGTGCCAGCAGGCGACTAGTTGTGAATGAGCAGTTCTTC. V gene TRBV27 combines with J gene TRBJ2-1, with TRBD2 as a possible D gene (6 bases). Germline values: CDR1 MNHEY, CDR2 SMNVEV (reference sequence). V dropped 6 bases and J dropped 7 bases, with 13 bases sitting between them. CDR3 length: 13 residues.

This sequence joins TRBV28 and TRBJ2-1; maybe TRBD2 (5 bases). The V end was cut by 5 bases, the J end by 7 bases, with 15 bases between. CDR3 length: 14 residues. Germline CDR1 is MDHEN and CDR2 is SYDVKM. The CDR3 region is CASSAMREWNEQFF. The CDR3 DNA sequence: TGTGCCAGCAGTGCCATGAGGGAGTGGAATGAGCAGTTCTTC.

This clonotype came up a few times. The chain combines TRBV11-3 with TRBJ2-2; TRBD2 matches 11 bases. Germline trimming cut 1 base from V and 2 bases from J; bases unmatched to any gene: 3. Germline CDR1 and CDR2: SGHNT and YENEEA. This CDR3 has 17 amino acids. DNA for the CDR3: TGTGCCAGCAGCTTAGCTCTAGCGGGAGGTAACACCGGGGAGCTGTTTTTT. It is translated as CASSLALAGGNTGELFF.

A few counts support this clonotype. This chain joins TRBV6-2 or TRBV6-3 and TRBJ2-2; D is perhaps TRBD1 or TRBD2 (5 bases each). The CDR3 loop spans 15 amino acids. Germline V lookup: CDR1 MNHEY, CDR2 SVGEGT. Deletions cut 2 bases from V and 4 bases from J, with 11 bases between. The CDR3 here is CASSYVRGLTGELFF. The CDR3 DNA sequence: TGTGCCAGCAGTTACGTCCGGGGCCTCACCGGGGAGCTGTTTTTT.

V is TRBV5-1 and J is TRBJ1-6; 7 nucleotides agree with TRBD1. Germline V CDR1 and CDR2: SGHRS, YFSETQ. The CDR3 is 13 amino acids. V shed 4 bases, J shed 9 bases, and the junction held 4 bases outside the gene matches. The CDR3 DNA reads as TGCGCCAGCAGCGCGACAGGGATTTCACCCCTCCACTTT. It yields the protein CASSATGISPLHF. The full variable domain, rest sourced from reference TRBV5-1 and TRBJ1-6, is KAGVTQTPRYLIKTRGQQVTLSCSPISGHRSVSWYQQTPGQGLQFLFEYFSETQRNKGNFPGRFSGRQFSNSRSEMNVSTLELGDSALYLCASSATGISPLHFGNGTRLTVT.

CDR3 DNA sequence: TGTGCCAGTGCCCGAGAGGGGGCGGGCTATGGCTACACCTTC. It encodes CASAREGAGYGYTF. The rearrangement links TRBV19 to TRBJ1-2, with TRBD1 matching 7 bases. The CDR3 runs 14 residues. J was trimmed by 4 bases and V by 8 bases; bases with no gene match: 10. Germline V gene lookup returns CDR1 LNHDA and CDR2 SQIVND (reference sequence).

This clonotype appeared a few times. The CDR3 sequence: CASGLPEQYV. DNA of the CDR3: TGTGCCAGCGGCCTTCCCGAGCAGTACGTC. This chain joins TRBV6-2 or TRBV6-3 and TRBJ2-7; D not certain. The CDR3 has 10 residues. CDR1 MNHEY and CDR2 SVGEGT come from the germline V gene. Between the trimmed V and J ends, which lost 8 bases and 6 bases, there was a span of 8 bases.

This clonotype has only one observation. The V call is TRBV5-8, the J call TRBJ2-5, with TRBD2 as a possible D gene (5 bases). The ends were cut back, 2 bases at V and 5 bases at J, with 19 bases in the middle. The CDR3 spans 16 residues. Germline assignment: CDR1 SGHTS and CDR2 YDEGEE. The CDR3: CASSFAVAGPRETQYF. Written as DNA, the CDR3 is TGTGCCAGCAGCTTCGCGGTTGCGGGTCCGCGGGAGACCCAGTACTTC.

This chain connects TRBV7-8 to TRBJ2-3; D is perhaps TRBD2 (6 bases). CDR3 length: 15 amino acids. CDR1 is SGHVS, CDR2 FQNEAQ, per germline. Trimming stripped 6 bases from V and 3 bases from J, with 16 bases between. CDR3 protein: CASRHDSGGTDTQYF. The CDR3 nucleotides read TGTGCCAGCAGGCATGATAGCGGAGGGACAGATACGCAGTATTTT.

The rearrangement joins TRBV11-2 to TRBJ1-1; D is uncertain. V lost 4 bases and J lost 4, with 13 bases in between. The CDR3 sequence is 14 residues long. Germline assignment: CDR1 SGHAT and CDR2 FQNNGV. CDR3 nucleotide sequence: TGTGCCAGCAGCTCTTCCTGGGCCAGCACTGAAGCTTTCTTT. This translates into CASSSSWASTEAFF.

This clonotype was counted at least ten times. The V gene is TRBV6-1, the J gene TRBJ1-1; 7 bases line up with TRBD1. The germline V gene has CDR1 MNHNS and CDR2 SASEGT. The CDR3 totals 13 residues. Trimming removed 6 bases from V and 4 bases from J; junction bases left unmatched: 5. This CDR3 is CASSQDRATEAFF. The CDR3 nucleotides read TGTGCCAGCAGCCAAGACAGGGCCACTGAAGCTTTCTTT.

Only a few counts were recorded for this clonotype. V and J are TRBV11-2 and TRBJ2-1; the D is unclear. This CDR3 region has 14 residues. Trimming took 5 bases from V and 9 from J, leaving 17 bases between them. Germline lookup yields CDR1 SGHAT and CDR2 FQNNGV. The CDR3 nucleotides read TGTGCCAGCAGCCCGTCTGGGATAAACGGTGAGCAGTTCTTC. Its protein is CASSPSGINGEQFF.

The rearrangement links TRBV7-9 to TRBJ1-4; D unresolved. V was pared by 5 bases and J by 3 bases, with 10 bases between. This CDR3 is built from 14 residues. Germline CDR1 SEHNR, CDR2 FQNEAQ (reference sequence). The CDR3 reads CASSHGQANEKLFF. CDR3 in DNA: TGTGCCAGCAGCCACGGCCAAGCTAATGAAAAACTGTTTTTT.

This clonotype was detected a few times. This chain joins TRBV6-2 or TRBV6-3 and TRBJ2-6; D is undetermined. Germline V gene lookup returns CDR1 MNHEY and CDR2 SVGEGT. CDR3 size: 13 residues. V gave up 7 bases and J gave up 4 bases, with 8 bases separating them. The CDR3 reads CASMLTGANVLTF. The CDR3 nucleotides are TGTGCCAGCATGTTAACCGGGGCCAACGTCCTGACTTTC.

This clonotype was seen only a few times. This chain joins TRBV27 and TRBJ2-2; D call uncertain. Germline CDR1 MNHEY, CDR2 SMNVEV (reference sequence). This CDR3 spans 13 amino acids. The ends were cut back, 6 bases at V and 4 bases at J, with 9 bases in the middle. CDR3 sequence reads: CASRPRPTGELFF. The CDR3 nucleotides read TGTGCCAGCAGGCCCCGGCCCACCGGGGAGCTGTTTTTT.

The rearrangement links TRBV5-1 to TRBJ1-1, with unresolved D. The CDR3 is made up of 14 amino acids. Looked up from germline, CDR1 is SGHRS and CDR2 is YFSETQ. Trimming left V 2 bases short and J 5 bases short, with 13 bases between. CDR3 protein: CASSLSGLGTEAFF. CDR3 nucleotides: TGCGCCAGCAGCTTATCGGGCCTCGGGACTGAAGCTTTCTTT.

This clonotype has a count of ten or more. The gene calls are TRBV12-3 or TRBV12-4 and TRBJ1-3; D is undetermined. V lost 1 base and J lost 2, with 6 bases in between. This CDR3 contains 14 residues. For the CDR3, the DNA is TGTGCCAGCAGTTTAGAAGGGACTGGAAACACCATATATTTT. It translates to CASSLEGTGNTIYF.